The T cell receptor (beta chain) described here comes from a study of blood T cell repertoires in COVID-19. The overall study: The analysed material was cDNA or gDNA that came from T cells, B-cell-depleted T cells, or PBMCs.

The authors' processing: Estimation of nucleated cell counts was performed using reference gene primer amplification. Repertoires were generated with immunoSEQ multiplex PCR, while TCRdb's copy carries only in-frame clones and drops some. D and trimming come from the DNA, and the V and J calls and clone size come from that table. The sample consists of around 170,000 clones, approximately 80% of them appearing once. Trimming pared 2 bases from V and 4 bases from J, leaving 11 bases between. Germline loops: CDR1 MNHEY, CDR2 SMNVEV (reference sequence). The CDR3 totals 14 residues. The receptor was isolated from a human donor in a cohort sampled during active COVID-19. The chain carries TRBV27 and TRBJ1-2, with TRBD1 as a possible D gene (6 bases). Sequencing input: peripheral blood. The CDR3 nucleotides read TGTGCCAGCAGTTTAAGCAGGGGTGGCTATGGCTACACCTTC. This gives the protein CASSLSRGGYGYTF.